The clone carrying this T cell receptor (beta chain) was recorded many times. Its antigen is undetermined. Based on clinical symptoms, serum thyroxine and TRAb, thyroid ultrasound and orbital computed tomography, diagnoses were reached. These data belong to a study of T cells in Graves' hyperthyroidism and ophthalmopathy. Study-wide findings and caveats: Blood also showed most of the thyroid clonotypes that were expanded above 0.001. Ophthalmopathy was distinguished from stable hyperthyroidism by 13 V-J signatures. Ophthalmopathy, which appeared later, was predicted by the model a median approximately 6.7 months before onset.

From germline, CDR1 is KGHSH and CDR2 LQKENI. V lost 3 bases, J lost 2 bases, and 7 bases lay in between. The CDR3 contains 13 residues. There were TCR beta CDR3 regions amplified from RNA transcripts. The HTBI primer set served for first-round RT-PCR of the TCR CDR3. TCRdb re-called the multiplex PCR reads through MiXCR, storing one row per CDR3 protein. The sample includes about 700,000 distinct CDR3 sequences, approximately 15% of them seen just once. The chain recombines TRBV18 with TRBJ2-5, with a possible D match to TRBD2 (6 bases). The sequenced material came from blood. This sequence was found in a woman under 30 with Graves' hyperthyroidism. The CDR3 spells CASSPGGQETQYF. In DNA form, the CDR3 reads TGTGCCAGCTCACCGGGGGGACAAGAGACCCAGTACTTC.